The TCR beta chain described here comes from a study of cytomegalovirus exposure and HLA in healthy donors. Trimming removed 10 bases from V and 4 bases from J; junction bases left unmatched: 9. Germline V gene sequence: CDR1 SNHLY, CDR2 FYNNEI. CDR3 size: 13 residues. Use of 60 Vbeta and 13 Jbeta primers characterized the PCR. Produced via immunoSEQ multiplex PCR; TCRdb's table is partial and in-frame only. The table has roughly 190,000 clones, about three quarters seen once; the top ten hold approximately 1.1%. Sequencing was done on a sample of PBMCs. J is TRBJ2-5 and V is TRBV2; 7 positions agree with TRBD2. The origin of this receptor is a woman aged 40 to 50 in good health and CMV-seronegative. The CDR3 sequence is CATMREGRETQYF. The CDR3 nucleotides are TGTGCCACTATGAGGGAGGGCCGAGAGACCCAGTACTTC. Variable domain in full (rest from reference TRBV2 and TRBJ2-5): EPEVTQTPSHQVTQMGQEVILRCVPISNHLYFYWYRQILGQKVEFLVSFYNNEISEKSEIFDDQFSVERPDGSNFTLKIRSTKLEDSAMYFCATMREGRETQYFGPGTRLLVL.